This section outlines one T cell receptor beta chain sequence together with its context. This sample is drawn from a study of blood T cell repertoires in COVID-19. Study in general: From T cells, B-cell-depleted T cells, or PBMCs came the material, which was cDNA or gDNA.

This CDR3 is built from 16 residues. The germline V and J ends were trimmed by 0 bases and 4 bases, with 16 bases remaining between them. Germline lookup yields CDR1 SGHRS and CDR2 YFSETQ. Participants came from about 24 US areas, aged roughly 18 to 89 years. Grouping used clinical history reported by participants in a survey and questionnaire. Libraries were prepared by immunoSEQ multiplex PCR; TCRdb keeps only in-frame clonotypes and omits some of them. Of approximately 300,000 clones in the sample, around nine tenths were seen once. The chain uses TRBV5-1 and TRBJ1-1; possible D gene TRBD1, 6 bases. Sequenced input: PBMCs or T cells enriched from blood (not recorded which). The receptor was derived from a woman aged 25 to 39 who had been exposed to COVID-19. The CDR3 sequence is CASSLGGSGRGTEAFF. The DNA of the CDR3 is TGCGCCAGCAGCTTGGGAGGCAGCGGCAGGGGCACTGAAGCTTTCTTT. The entire variable domain, with the rest obtained from reference TRBV5-1 and TRBJ1-1, is as follows: KAGVTQTPRYLIKTRGQQVTLSCSPISGHRSVSWYQQTPGQGLQFLFEYFSETQRNKGNFPGRFSGRQFSNSRSEMNVSTLELGDSALYLCASSLGGSGRGTEAFFGQGTRLTVV.